This T cell receptor (beta chain) was recovered during a study of shared clonotypes between healthy human individuals. Study findings and constraints: The low donor count limited represented genetic and exposure-history diversity.

Researchers ran the assay at a deep level. The method was immunoSEQ multiplex PCR; TCRdb's version includes in-frame clones alone and lacks a portion of them. The sample has fewer than 650,000 clones; around three quarters are singletons. Donors, healthy HIV-negative adults, lacked recent acute infections or vaccinations. Donors were Caucasian adults residing in Nashville, Tennessee, USA. With regard to this clone: The antigen remains undetermined.

The CDR3 spans 16 residues. Trimming took off 1 base at V and 6 bases at J, with 16 bases between the two ends. CDR1 is SGHDN, CDR2 FVKESK, per germline. Sequencing was done on a sample of PBMCs. The clonotype was recovered from a woman between 40 and 50 years old in good health. Some clones in this sample may be carry-over from other donors' samples. This chain connects TRBV14 to TRBJ2-1, with D uncertain. The CDR3 reads CASSQGFSPSGNEQFF. CDR3 nucleotide sequence: TGTGCCAGCAGCCAAGGGTTTAGTCCATCGGGCAATGAGCAGTTCTTC.